The next 24 T cell receptor beta chains were all read from a single sample in a study of shared clonotypes between healthy human individuals. Sequencing used immunoSEQ multiplex PCR; TCRdb keeps in-frame clones, though not all of them. This sample yields around 700,000 clones, of which roughly 70% are seen a single time; approximately 1.6% belongs to the top ten. The source material was memory CD4+ T cells sorted from blood. This sample's subset: CD45RA-negative fraction. These receptors were obtained from a woman aged 30 to 39 in good health.

There are a few counts of this clone. V is TRBV30 and J is TRBJ1-2; no clear D. The CDR3 consists of 14 residues. CDR1 and CDR2 from the germline V gene are GTSNPN and SVGIG (reference sequence). Trimming stripped 2 bases from V and 7 bases from J, with 17 bases between. The CDR3 bases are TGTGCCTGGAGTTATAATTCGCAAGCCGCTGGCTACACCTTC. Protein sequence: CAWSYNSQAAGYTF.

The chain links TRBV27 to TRBJ1-3; tentative D call: TRBD1 (5 bases). With 6 bases removed from V and 4 bases from J, the gap between germline ends came to 19 bases. CDR1 and CDR2 (germline): MNHEY, SMNVEV (reference sequence). This CDR3 region has 16 residues. CDR3 in DNA: TGTGCCAGCAGCATAGGCACCCCAGGGAACGGAAACACCATATATTTT. It codes for CASSIGTPGNGNTIYF.

The chain joins TRBV6-5 to TRBJ2-5; 10 bases are a match to TRBD2. The germline V gene has CDR1 MNHEY and CDR2 SVGAGI. V trimming: 2 bases; J trimming: 5 bases; junction bases outside the gene matches: 2. The CDR3 is made up of 14 amino acids. CDR3 sequence reads: CASSYGTSVETQYF. For the CDR3, the DNA is TGTGCCAGCAGTTACGGGACTAGCGTCGAGACCCAGTACTTC.

Details on this clone: The sample has other DNA sequences that encode this CDR3 too. The CDR3 region is CASSPDRANTGELFF. The CDR3 DNA sequence: TGTGCCAGCTCACCGGACAGGGCGAACACCGGGGAGCTGTTTTTT. The V and J genes are TRBV18 and TRBJ2-2; TRBD1 matches 8 bases. Losses at the gene ends were 3 bases for V and 0 bases for J; bases not matched to a gene: 0. Germline V lookup: CDR1 KGHSH, CDR2 LQKENI. The CDR3 totals 15 residues.

This clone was observed a few times. The chain employs TRBV7-7 and TRBJ2-3, with 8 nucleotides matching TRBD2. With 1 base clipped from V and 8 bases from J, the junction kept 5 bases outside the gene matches. The CDR3 is made up of 14 amino acids. Per the germline V gene, CDR1 is SSHAT and CDR2 is FNYEAQ (reference sequence). The CDR3 loop reads CASSLEGLGSTQYF. CDR3 DNA: TGTGCCAGCAGCTTAGAGGGACTAGGTAGTACGCAGTATTTT.

The chain uses TRBV13 and TRBJ2-3; D remains ambiguous. The CDR3 spans 14 residues. The germline V gene has CDR1 PRHDT and CDR2 FYEKMQ (reference sequence). V shed 5 bases and J shed 2 bases, with 11 bases lying between them. CDR3 in DNA: TGTGCCAGCAGCCGTCGTGCGGCCACAGATACGCAGTATTTT. This encodes CASSRRAATDTQYF.

V gene TRBV5-4 combines with J gene TRBJ1-4; D gene uncertain. The CDR3 runs 15 residues. Per germline, CDR1 SGHNT and CDR2 YYREEE (reference sequence). With 0 bases removed from V and 10 bases from J, the gap between germline ends came to 16 bases. The CDR3 region is CASSLGPPNQGKLFF. CDR3 bases: TGTGCCAGCAGCTTGGGCCCGCCCAATCAAGGAAAACTGTTTTTT.

V usage is TRBV18 and J usage is TRBJ2-7, with 7 positions matching TRBD1. Trimming took 4 bases from V and 2 from J; bases not matched to a gene: 5. This CDR3 comprises 14 residues. Germline CDR1 reads KGHSH; CDR2 reads LQKENI. The CDR3 reads CASSRGQNTYEQYF. In DNA, the CDR3 is TGTGCCAGCTCACGGGGACAGAACACCTACGAGCAGTACTTC.

V is TRBV27 and J is TRBJ2-3; D perhaps matches TRBD1 (6 bases). There are 16 residues in the CDR3. Germline values: CDR1 MNHEY, CDR2 SMNVEV (reference sequence). Trimming took 8 bases from V and 5 from J, leaving 23 bases between them. This CDR3 is CASWNPRVQGIDTQYF. The CDR3, as DNA: TGTGCCAGCTGGAACCCGCGGGTACAGGGTATAGATACGCAGTATTTT.

The rearrangement joins TRBV6-1 to TRBJ1-2, with TRBD1 matching 11 bases. CDR3 length equals 15 residues. V lost 6 bases and J lost 8; bases outside the gene matches: 11. Germline V lookup: CDR1 MNHNS, CDR2 SASEGT. CDR3 loop: CASSGKGTGGNGYTF. CDR3 sequence (DNA): TGTGCCAGCAGCGGCAAAGGGACAGGGGGTAACGGCTACACCTTC.

The chain uses TRBV28 and TRBJ1-2, with TRBD1 identical over 7 bases. The CDR3 covers 14 residues. CDR1 is MDHEN and CDR2 is SYDVKM in the germline V gene. With 5 bases clipped from V and 4 bases from J, the junction kept 7 bases outside the gene matches. Here the CDR3 reads CASSTGTDSYGYTF. The CDR3 DNA follows: TGTGCCAGCAGTACCGGGACAGACTCCTATGGCTACACCTTC.

J is TRBJ2-7 and V is TRBV28, with TRBD1 identical over 12 bases. V gave up 5 bases and J gave up 2 bases; unmatched junction bases: 4. There are 15 residues in the CDR3. The germline CDR1 and CDR2 sequences are MDHEN and SYDVKM. CDR3 in DNA: TGTGCCAGCAGTCAGGGGACAGGGGGCACCTACGAGCAGTACTTC. Amino acid sequence: CASSQGTGGTYEQYF.

CDR3 nucleotides: TGTGCCAGCAGCTTCGACAGGGCCGGGGCCAACGTCCTGACTTTC. It yields the protein CASSFDRAGANVLTF. The chain has TRBV5-6 and TRBJ2-6; TRBD1 matches 7 bases. The CDR3 totals 15 residues. Unmatched junction bases numbered 3, after V lost 2 bases and J lost 4 bases. The germline V gene has CDR1 SGHDT and CDR2 YYEEEE.

The chain carries TRBV5-1 and TRBJ1-2; 9 positions agree with TRBD1. The length of the CDR3 is 14 residues. Germline V gene data show CDR1 as SGHRS and CDR2 as YFSETQ. With 4 bases clipped from V and 7 bases from J, the junction kept 8 bases outside the gene matches. The chain's CDR3 is CASSVGTGPGGYTF. In DNA form, the CDR3 reads TGCGCCAGCAGCGTTGGGACAGGGCCAGGTGGCTACACCTTC.

The V and J genes are TRBV13 and TRBJ1-2; TRBD1 matches 9 bases. From germline, CDR1 is PRHDT and CDR2 FYEKMQ (reference sequence). The CDR3 consists of 15 residues. V was clipped by 5 bases and J by 1 base; unmatched bases: 5. The CDR3 loop is CASSATGGLNYGYTF. In nucleotides, the CDR3 is TGTGCCAGCAGCGCGACAGGGGGACTTAACTATGGCTACACCTTC.

The chain is built from TRBV27 and TRBJ1-1; perhaps TRBD1 as D (5 bases). This CDR3 is 14 amino acids long. V was clipped by 4 bases and J by 8 bases, with 17 bases between them. Germline values: CDR1 MNHEY, CDR2 SMNVEV (reference sequence). The chain's CDR3 is CASSSPDTFAEAFF. In nucleotides, the CDR3 is TGTGCCAGCAGTTCGCCGGACACCTTCGCAGAAGCTTTCTTT.

This clone came up a few times. Distinct nucleotide sequences in the sample also encode this CDR3. V and J are TRBV7-9 and TRBJ2-7, with D possibly being TRBD1 or TRBD2 (5 bases each). Trimming stripped 1 base from V and 2 bases from J, with 6 bases between. The CDR3 is 13 amino acids. Germline assignment: CDR1 SEHNR and CDR2 FQNEAQ (reference sequence). CDR3: CASSLGGPYEQYF. CDR3 coding DNA: TGTGCCAGCAGCTTAGGGGGACCCTACGAGCAGTACTTC.

The rearrangement uses TRBV11-1 and TRBJ2-2, with D perhaps matching TRBD2 (6 bases). Germline V lookup: CDR1 SGHAT, CDR2 FQDESV (reference sequence). The CDR3 extends over 16 amino acids. Trimming stripped 3 bases from V and 0 bases from J, with 11 bases between. CDR3 nucleotide sequence: TGTGCCAGCAGCTTCGCCACTAGCTCGAACACCGGGGAGCTGTTTTTT. Its translation is CASSFATSSNTGELFF.

The genes are TRBV29-1 and TRBJ2-2, with 10 nucleotides matching TRBD1. CDR1 and CDR2 from the germline V gene are SQVTM and ANQGSEA. The V gene end was trimmed by 4 bases and the J gene end by 5 bases; junction bases not matched to a gene: 10. The CDR3 sequence is 16 residues long. CDR3 sequence reads: CSVGKLGQGKTGELFF. DNA of the CDR3: TGCAGCGTTGGTAAATTGGGACAGGGGAAAACCGGGGAGCTGTTTTTT.

This sequence joins TRBV5-1 and TRBJ1-4, with D tentatively TRBD1 (5 bases). The V end lost 4 bases, the J end lost 5 bases, and 15 bases lay between the germline ends. CDR1 is SGHRS and CDR2 is YFSETQ in the germline V gene. The CDR3 loop spans 15 amino acids. The DNA for the CDR3 is TGCGCCAGCAGCCGCGAGGGACGGATAAATGAAAAACTGTTTTTT. This translates into CASSREGRINEKLFF. The variable domain in full, completed from reference TRBV5-1 and TRBJ1-4, reads KAGVTQTPRYLIKTRGQQVTLSCSPISGHRSVSWYQQTPGQGLQFLFEYFSETQRNKGNFPGRFSGRQFSNSRSEMNVSTLELGDSALYLCASSREGRINEKLFFGSGTQLSVL.

To note about this clone: At one of its ends the junction is not consistent with the germline gene, which may arise from a read error. The chain links TRBV6-6 to TRBJ1-2; unclear D gene. The length of the CDR3 is 13 residues. Germline assignment: CDR1 MNHNY and CDR2 SVGAGI (reference sequence). The CDR3 coding sequence is TGTGCCAGCAGTTACTCGTCAAGGGCCCCTCCACCTTTC. Its protein is CASSYSSRAPPPF.

The gene calls are TRBV5-1 and TRBJ2-5; the D is unclear. Germline V gene data show CDR1 as SGHRS and CDR2 as YFSETQ. V gave up 2 bases and J gave up 0 bases, with 14 bases separating them. The CDR3 is 16 residues long. CDR3 sequence reads: CASSFSSVSYQETQYF. In nucleotides, the CDR3 is TGCGCCAGCAGCTTTTCGAGCGTGTCGTACCAAGAGACCCAGTACTTC.

Ten or more counts support this clone. The V call is TRBV5-1, the J call TRBJ1-3; 9 nucleotides match TRBD1. This CDR3 contains 15 residues. In germline, CDR1 is SGHRS, CDR2 YFSETQ. V was clipped by 4 bases and J by 3 bases; unmatched bases: 5. This chain's CDR3 is CASSVQGADGNTIYF. The CDR3 nucleotides are TGCGCCAGCAGCGTACAGGGGGCTGATGGAAACACCATATATTTT.

The chain joins TRBV6-5 to TRBJ2-7; 10 positions match TRBD1. V lost 4 bases to trimming and J lost 3 bases; unmatched junction nucleotides: 3. CDR3 length: 14 amino acids. Looked up from germline, CDR1 is MNHEY and CDR2 is SVGAGI. This chain's CDR3 is CASSSGTGVYEQYF. The CDR3 nucleotides read TGTGCCAGCAGTTCCGGGACAGGGGTCTACGAGCAGTACTTC.